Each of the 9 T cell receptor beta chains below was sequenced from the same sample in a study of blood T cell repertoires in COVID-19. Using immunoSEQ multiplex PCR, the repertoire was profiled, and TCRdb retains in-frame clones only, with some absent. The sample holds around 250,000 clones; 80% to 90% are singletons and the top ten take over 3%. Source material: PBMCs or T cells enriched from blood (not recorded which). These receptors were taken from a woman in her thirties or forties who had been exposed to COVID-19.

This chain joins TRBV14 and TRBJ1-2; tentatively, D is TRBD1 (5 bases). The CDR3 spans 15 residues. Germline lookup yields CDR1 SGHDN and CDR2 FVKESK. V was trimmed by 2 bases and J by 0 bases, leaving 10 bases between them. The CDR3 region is CASSQSHRTNYGYTF. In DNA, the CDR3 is TGTGCCAGCAGCCAATCCCACAGGACTAACTATGGCTACACCTTC.

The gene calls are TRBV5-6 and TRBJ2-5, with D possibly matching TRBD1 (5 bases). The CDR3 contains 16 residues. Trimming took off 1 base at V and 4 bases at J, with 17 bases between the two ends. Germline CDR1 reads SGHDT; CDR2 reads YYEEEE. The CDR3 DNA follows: TGTGCCAGCAGCTTGCCGCTGACAGCCTCTTTAGAGACCCAGTACTTC. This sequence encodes CASSLPLTASLETQYF.

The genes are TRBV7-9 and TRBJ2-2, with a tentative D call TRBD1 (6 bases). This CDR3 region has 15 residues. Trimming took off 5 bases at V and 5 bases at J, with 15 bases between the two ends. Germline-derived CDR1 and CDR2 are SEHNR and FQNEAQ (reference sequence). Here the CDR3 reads CASSPSWDTTGELFF. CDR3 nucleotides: TGTGCCAGCAGCCCCTCCTGGGACACAACCGGGGAGCTGTTTTTT.

The CDR3 DNA sequence: TGTGCCTGGAACCCGGGGACAGGGAAACATGAGCAGTTCTTC. Translating gives CAWNPGTGKHEQFF. The J gene is TRBJ2-1, the V gene TRBV30; 9 bases agree with TRBD1. Germline loops: CDR1 GTSNPN, CDR2 SVGIG (reference sequence). V was clipped by 4 bases and J by 8 bases; unmatched bases: 9. CDR3 size: 14 residues.

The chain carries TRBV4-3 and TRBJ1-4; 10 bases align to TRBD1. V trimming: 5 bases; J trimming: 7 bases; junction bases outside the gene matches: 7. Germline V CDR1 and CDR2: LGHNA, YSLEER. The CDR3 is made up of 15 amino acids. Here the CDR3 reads CASSATRDRGEKLFF. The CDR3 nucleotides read TGCGCCAGCAGCGCGACCCGGGACAGGGGTGAAAAACTGTTTTTT.

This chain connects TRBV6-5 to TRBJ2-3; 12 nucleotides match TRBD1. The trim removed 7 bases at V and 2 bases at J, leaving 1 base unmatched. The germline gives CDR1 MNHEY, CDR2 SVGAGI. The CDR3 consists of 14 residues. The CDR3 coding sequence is TGTGCCAGCAAGGGACAGGGGGCCACAGATACGCAGTATTTT. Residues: CASKGQGATDTQYF.

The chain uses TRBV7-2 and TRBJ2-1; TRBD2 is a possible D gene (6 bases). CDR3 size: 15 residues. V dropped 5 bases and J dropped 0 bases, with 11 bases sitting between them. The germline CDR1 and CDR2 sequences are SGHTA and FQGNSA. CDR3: CASSLMGGSYNEQFF. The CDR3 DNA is TGTGCCAGCAGCCTTATGGGGGGCTCCTACAATGAGCAGTTCTTC.

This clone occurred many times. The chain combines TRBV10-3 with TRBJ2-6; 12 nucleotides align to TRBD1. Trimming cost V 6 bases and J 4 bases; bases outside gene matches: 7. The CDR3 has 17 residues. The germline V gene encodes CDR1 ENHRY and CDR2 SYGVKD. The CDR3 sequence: CAISHRDRGPGANVLTF. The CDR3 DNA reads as TGTGCCATCAGCCACCGGGACAGGGGGCCGGGGGCCAACGTCCTGACTTTC.

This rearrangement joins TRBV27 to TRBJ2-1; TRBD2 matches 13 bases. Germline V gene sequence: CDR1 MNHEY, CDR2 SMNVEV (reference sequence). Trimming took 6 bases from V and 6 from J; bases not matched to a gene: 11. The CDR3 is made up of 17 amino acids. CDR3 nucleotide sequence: TGTGCCAGCAGGATAACTAGCGGGAGGGCGCCGTCCAATGAGCAGTTCTTC. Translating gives CASRITSGRAPSNEQFF.